The text below deals with one T cell receptor beta chain. The target antigen is unknown. Time point: sample taken at primary tumor resection. The roughly 66 donors had untreated early-stage non-small cell lung cancer. This sample was included in a study of spatial heterogeneity in lung cancer. For the study at large: In the raw reads, each unique TCR and UMI combination was present more than ten times on average. Study observations and caveats: Intratumoral expanded alpha and beta TCR counts were found to track tumor mutation counts.

This CDR3 has 16 residues. Losses at the gene ends were 3 bases for V and 2 bases for J; bases not matched to a gene: 1. Germline V CDR1 and CDR2: MDHEN, SYDVKM. Individually, TCR cDNA molecules were each labelled with a unique molecular identifier. Each CDR3 protein is one row after TCRdb ran MiXCR on the 5' RACE reads. The sample contains 11,000 to 15,000 distinct CDR3 sequences, approximately 4.5% of which appear only once. The J gene is TRBJ2-5, the V gene TRBV28, with TRBD2 identical over 15 bases. The TCR sequence derives from a female donor with early-stage non-small cell lung cancer. The specimen comprised lung tumor tissue, sampled at surgery. The CDR3 reads CASSLGTSGGQETQYF. The CDR3 DNA is TGTGCCAGCAGTTTGGGGACTAGCGGGGGGCAAGAGACCCAGTACTTC.